This TCR beta chain stems from a study of T cell responses to AZD1222 COVID-19 vaccine (dated by TCRdb to the early 2020s). In terms of the full investigation: AZD1222 recipients with second doses at about 4 weeks or about 12 weeks were pooled, because spike-specific TCR depth and breadth did not differ between schedules. Enrollment into the trials was organized by age into subgroups of 18-55, 56-69 and 70-plus years, and those subgroups contained about 160, 30 and 59 TCR-sequenced participants, respectively. TCR sequencing covered roughly 230 trial participants: about 210 given two doses of AZD1222 and 26 given two doses of MenACWY control vaccine.

The CDR3 regions of human TCRbeta chains were analyzed by immunosequencing. In the source study's methods: Repertoire TCRs were checked for matches against a reference library of SARS-CoV-2-specific TCRs that had been generated using the MIRA antigen-specificity platform. Breadth was defined as the fraction of unique TCRs that were SARS-CoV-2-associated. Depth was defined as the fraction of total T cells that were SARS-CoV-2-associated. Using the MIRA data, every spike-specific TCR was mapped to the spike region that the TCR reacted to and assigned to either a CD4 or a CD8 class. Log10-transformed breadth and depth values were compared by one-way ANOVA with Sidak's multiple comparisons tests. The immuneACCESS repertoire file appears here via TCRdb, limited to in-frame rearrangements. These files lack a portion of the clones; in checked studies, under half of the deficit traces to unresolved V genes, and the cause of the others is not known. V, J and clone size were drawn from that table, and D and trimming were deduced from the DNA. The sample yields 95,000 to 150,000 clones; approximately 90% were counted once. The ten largest account for 0.85% to 1.3% of the sample.

V is pruned by 5 bases and J by 5 bases, leaving 11 bases of the junction without a gene match. The CDR3 sequence holds 15 residues, the cysteine and phenylalanine included. The DNA shown is the 45-base CDR3, in frame from base 1. CDR1 and CDR2 (SGHTA, FQGTGA) derive from the germline V gene. Regarding this clone: What antigen it recognizes has not been identified. No base quality values were provided; no much bigger clone lies one nucleotide off.

According to the study, the label for this sample's time point signals: baseline before first vaccination. Samples from vaccinated people were obtained from the UK trials COV001 and COV002, which included a single-blind randomized controlled phase 2/3 trial of AZD1222 (ChAdOx1 nCoV-19) in healthy adults. Trial participant PBMC samples were collected at day 0 and day 28 after the second dose for TCRbeta chain sequencing. Overall study results and their limits: Nearly half of unique spike-specific TCRs reportedly recognized epitopes outside regions mutated in the B.1.351 and B.1.1.7 variants. Participants were mostly white British, with more females than males. The authors suggested clonal diversity may have been underestimated. In the small 56-69-year group, the increase in depth fell short of significance, most likely because of low power. Because no day 14 peak-response samples were available, the repertoires could be characterized only after the peak T cell response. A significant rise in spike-specific TCR breadth and depth was observed after two AZD1222 doses relative to day 0 and relative to MenACWY recipients. Conclusions about previously exposed vaccinees are limited, since just a handful of AZD1222 recipients were seropositive for SARS-CoV-2 at baseline. The vaccine-associated CD4 TCRs covered the entire spike protein, and the dominant responses fell in regions 160-218 and 743-854.

The sample was peripheral blood, taken on day 0 of AZD1222 vaccination. The receptor's source is an adult in good health. The sequence joins TRBV7-3 to TRBJ2-7; 8 central nucleotides agree with TRBD1. The CDR3 region has the sequence CASSGNRGAFDEQYF. The sequenced DNA is TGTGCCAGCAGCGGCAACAGGGGGGCCTTCGACGAGCAGTACTTC.